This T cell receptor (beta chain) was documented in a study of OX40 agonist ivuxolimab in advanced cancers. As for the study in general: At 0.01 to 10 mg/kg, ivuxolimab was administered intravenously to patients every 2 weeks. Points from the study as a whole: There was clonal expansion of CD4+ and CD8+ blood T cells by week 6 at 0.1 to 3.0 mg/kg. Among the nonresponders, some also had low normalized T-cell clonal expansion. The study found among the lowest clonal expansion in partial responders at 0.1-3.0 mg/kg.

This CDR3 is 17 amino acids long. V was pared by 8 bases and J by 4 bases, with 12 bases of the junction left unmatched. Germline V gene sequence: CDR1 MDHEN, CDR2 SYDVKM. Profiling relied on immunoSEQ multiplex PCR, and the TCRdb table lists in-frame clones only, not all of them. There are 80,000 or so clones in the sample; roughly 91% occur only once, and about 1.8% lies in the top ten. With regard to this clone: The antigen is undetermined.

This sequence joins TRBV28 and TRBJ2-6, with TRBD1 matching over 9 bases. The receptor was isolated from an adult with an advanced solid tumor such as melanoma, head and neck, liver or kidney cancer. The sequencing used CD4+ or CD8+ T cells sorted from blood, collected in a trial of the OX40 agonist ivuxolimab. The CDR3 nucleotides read TGTGCCAGCGGCGGGACAGGGCGCTGGGGAGGGGCCAACGTCCTGACTTTC. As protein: CASGGTGRWGGANVLTF. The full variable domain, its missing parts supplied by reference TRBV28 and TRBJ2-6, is DVKVTQSSRYLVKRTGEKVFLECVQDMDHENMFWYRQDPGLGLRLIYFSYDVKMKEKGDIPEGYSVSREKKERFSLILESASTNQTSMYLCASGGTGRWGGANVLTFGAGSRLTVL.